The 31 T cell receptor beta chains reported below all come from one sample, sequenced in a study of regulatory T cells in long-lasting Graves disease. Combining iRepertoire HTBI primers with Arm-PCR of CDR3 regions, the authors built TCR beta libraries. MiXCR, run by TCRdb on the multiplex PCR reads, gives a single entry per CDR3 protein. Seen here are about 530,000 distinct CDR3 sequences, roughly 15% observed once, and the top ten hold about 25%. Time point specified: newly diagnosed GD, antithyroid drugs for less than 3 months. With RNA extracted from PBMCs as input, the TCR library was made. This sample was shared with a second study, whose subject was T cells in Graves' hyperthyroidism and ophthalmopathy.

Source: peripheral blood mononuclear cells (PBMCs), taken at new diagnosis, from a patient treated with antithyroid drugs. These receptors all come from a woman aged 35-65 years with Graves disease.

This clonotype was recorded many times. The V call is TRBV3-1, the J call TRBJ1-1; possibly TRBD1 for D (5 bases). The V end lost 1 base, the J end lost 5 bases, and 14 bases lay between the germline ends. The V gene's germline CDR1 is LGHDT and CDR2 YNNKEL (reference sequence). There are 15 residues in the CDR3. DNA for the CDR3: TGTGCCAGCAGCCAAGTCCCGGGGGGAAGTACTGAAGCTTTCTTT. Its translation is CASSQVPGGSTEAFF.

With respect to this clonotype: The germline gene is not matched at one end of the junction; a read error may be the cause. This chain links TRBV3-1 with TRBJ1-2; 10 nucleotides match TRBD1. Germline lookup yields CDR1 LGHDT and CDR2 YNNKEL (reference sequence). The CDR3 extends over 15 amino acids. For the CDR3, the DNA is TGTGCCGGCAGCTCACGACAGGGGGCCCGCTATGGCTACACCTTC. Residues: CAGSSRQGARYGYTF.

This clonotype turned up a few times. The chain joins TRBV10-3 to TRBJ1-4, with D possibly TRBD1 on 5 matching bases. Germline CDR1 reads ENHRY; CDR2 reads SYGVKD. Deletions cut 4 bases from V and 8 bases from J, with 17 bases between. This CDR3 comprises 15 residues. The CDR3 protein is CAISVSRGSGEKLFF. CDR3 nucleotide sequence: TGTGCCATCAGTGTTTCAAGGGGTTCGGGGGAAAAACTGTTTTTT.

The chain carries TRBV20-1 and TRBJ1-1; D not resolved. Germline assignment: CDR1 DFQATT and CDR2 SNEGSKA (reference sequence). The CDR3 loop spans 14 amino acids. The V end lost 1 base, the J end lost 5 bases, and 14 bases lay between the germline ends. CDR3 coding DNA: TGCAGTGCTAGAGCACCCCGAATCCAGACTGAAGCTTTCTTT. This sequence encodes CSARAPRIQTEAFF.

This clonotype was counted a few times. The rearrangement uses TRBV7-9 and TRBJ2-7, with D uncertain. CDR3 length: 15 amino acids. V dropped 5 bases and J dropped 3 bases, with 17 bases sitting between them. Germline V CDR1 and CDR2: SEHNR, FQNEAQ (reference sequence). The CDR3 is CASSPSNQVGYEQYF. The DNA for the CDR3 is TGTGCCAGCAGCCCTTCGAACCAGGTCGGCTACGAGCAGTACTTC.

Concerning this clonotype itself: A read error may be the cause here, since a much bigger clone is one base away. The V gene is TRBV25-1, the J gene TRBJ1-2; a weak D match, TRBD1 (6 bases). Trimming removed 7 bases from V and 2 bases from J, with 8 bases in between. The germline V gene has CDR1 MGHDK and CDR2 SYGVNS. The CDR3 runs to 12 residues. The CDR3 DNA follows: TGTGCCAGCACCCAGGGGAACTATGGCTACACCTTC. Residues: CASTQGNYGYTF.

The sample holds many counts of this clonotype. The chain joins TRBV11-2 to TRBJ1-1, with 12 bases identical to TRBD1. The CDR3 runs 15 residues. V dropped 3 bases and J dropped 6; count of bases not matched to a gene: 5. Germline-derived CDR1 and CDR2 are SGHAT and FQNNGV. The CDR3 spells CASSFLGQGAPEAFF. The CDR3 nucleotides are TGTGCCAGCAGCTTCTTGGGACAGGGGGCCCCTGAAGCTTTCTTT.

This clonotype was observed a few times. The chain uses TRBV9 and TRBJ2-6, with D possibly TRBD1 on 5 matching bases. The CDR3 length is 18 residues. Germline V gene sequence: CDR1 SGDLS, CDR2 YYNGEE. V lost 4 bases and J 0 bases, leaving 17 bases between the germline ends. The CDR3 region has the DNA TGTGCCAGCAGCTTATCTAGGACAAGTACCTCTGGGGCCAACGTCCTGACTTTC. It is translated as CASSLSRTSTSGANVLTF.

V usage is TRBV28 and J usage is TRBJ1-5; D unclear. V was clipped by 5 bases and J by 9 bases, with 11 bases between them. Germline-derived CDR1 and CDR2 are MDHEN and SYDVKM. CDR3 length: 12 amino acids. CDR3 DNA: TGTGCCAGCAGTCCTGGAAGCAGGCCCCAGCATTTT. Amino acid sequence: CASSPGSRPQHF.

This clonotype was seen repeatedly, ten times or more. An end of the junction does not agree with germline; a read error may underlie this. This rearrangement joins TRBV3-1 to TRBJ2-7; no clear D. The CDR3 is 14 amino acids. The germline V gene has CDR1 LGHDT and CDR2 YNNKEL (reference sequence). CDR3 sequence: CASSTQTARVPLNF. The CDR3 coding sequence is TGTGCCAGCAGCACACAGACCGCCCGGGTCCCTTTGAACTTC.

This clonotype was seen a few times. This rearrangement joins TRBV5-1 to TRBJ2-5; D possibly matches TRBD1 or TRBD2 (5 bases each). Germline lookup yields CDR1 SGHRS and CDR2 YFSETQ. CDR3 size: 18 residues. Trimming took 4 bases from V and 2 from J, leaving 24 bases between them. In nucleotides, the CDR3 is TGCGCCAGCAGCCGGGCTGGAATTCAATTCGGGGCTCAAGAGACCCAGTACTTC. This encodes CASSRAGIQFGAQETQYF.

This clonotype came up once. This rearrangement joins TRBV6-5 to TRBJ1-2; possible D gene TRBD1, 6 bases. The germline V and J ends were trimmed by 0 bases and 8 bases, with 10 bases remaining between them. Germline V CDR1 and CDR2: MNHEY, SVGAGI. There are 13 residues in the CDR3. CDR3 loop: CASSYSGQGGYTF. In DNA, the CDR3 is TGTGCCAGCAGTTACTCGGGCCAGGGGGGCTACACCTTC.

CDR3 sequence: CASSQAFGGAYEQYF. CDR3 sequence (DNA): TGTGCCAGCAGCCAAGCCTTCGGGGGGGCTTACGAGCAGTACTTC. The chain carries TRBV14 and TRBJ2-7, with TRBD2 matching 8 bases. CDR3 length: 15 amino acids. V gave up 1 base and J gave up 4 bases; unmatched junction bases: 6. Looked up from germline, CDR1 is SGHDN and CDR2 is FVKESK. Combining the CDR3 with reference TRBV14 and TRBJ2-7 gives the whole variable domain EAGVTQFPSHSVIEKGQTVTLRCDPISGHDNLYWYRRVMGKEIKFLLHFVKESKQDESGMPNNRFLAERTGGTYSTLKVQPAELEDSGVYFCASSQAFGGAYEQYFGPGTRLTVT.

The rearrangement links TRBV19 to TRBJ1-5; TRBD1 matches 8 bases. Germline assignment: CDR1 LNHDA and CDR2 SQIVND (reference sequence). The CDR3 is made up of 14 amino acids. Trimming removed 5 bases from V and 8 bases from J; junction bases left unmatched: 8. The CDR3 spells CASSPGQASEPQHF. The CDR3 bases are TGTGCCAGTAGTCCGGGACAGGCGAGTGAGCCCCAGCATTTT.

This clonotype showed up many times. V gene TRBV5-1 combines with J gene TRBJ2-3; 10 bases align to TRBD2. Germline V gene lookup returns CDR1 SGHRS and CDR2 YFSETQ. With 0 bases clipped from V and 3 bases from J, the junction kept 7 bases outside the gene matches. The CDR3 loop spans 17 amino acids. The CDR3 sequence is CASSLVTLAGATDTQYF. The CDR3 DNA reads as TGCGCCAGCAGCTTGGTTACGCTAGCGGGGGCAACAGATACGCAGTATTTT. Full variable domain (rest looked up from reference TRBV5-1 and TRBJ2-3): KAGVTQTPRYLIKTRGQQVTLSCSPISGHRSVSWYQQTPGQGLQFLFEYFSETQRNKGNFPGRFSGRQFSNSRSEMNVSTLELGDSALYLCASSLVTLAGATDTQYFGPGTRLTVL.

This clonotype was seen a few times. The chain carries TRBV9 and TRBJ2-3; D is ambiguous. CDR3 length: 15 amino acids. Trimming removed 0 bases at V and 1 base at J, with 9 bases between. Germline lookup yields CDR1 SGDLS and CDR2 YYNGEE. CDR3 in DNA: TGTGCCAGCAGCGTAGACCCCGGGCGCACAGATACGCAGTATTTT. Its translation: CASSVDPGRTDTQYF.

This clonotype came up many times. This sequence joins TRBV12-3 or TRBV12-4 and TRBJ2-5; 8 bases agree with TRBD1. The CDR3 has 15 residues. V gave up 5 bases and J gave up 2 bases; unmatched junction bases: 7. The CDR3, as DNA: TGTGCCAGCAGTATCGCAGGGGGCTGGCAAGAGACCCAGTACTTC. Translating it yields CASSIAGGWQETQYF.

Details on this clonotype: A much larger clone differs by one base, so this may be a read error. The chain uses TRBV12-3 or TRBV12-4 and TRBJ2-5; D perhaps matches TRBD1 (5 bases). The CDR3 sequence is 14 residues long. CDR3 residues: CASSSDTGQESQYF. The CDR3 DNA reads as TGTGCCAGCAGCTCTGACACCGGACAAGAGTCCCAGTACTTC.

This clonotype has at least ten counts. CDR3 in amino acids: CASSLAPNAGTDTQYF. CDR3 DNA: TGCGCCAGCAGCTTGGCGCCCAACGCGGGCACAGATACGCAGTATTTT. J is TRBJ2-3 and V is TRBV5-1; D unclear. The CDR3 extends over 16 amino acids. V gave up 0 bases and J gave up 1 base, with 12 bases separating them. Per the germline V gene, CDR1 is SGHRS and CDR2 is YFSETQ.

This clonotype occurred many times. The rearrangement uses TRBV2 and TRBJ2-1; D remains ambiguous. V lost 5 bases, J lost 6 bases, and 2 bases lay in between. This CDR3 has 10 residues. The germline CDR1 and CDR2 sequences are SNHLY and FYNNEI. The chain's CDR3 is CASSFNEQFF. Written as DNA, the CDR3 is TGTGCCAGCAGTTTCAATGAGCAGTTCTTC.

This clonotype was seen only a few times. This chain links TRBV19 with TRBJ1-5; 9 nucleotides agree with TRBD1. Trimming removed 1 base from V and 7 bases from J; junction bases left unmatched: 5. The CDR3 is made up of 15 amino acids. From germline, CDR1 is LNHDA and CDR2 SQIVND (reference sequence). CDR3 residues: CASSIVGTGRQPQHF. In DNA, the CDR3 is TGTGCCAGTAGTATAGTTGGGACAGGGAGACAGCCCCAGCATTTT.

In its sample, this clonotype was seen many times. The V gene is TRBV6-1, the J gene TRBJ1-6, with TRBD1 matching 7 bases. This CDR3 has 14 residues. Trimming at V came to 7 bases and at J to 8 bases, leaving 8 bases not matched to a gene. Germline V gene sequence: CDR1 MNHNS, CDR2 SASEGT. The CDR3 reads CASTIDRVYSPLHF. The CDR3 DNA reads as TGTGCCAGCACTATAGACAGGGTATATTCACCCCTCCACTTT.

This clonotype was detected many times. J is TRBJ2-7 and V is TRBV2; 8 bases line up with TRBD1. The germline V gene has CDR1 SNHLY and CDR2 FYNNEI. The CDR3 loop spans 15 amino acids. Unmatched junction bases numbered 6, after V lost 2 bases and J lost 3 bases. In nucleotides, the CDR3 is TGTGCCAGCAGTGAATACCAGGGGGCAGTCTACGAGCAGTACTTC. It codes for CASSEYQGAVYEQYF.

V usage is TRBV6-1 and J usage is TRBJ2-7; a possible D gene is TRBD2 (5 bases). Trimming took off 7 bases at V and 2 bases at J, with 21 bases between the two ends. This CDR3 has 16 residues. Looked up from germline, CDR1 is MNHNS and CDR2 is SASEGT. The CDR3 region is CASTSPMGWGAYEQYF. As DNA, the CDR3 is TGTGCCAGCACCTCCCCGATGGGGTGGGGAGCCTACGAGCAGTACTTC.

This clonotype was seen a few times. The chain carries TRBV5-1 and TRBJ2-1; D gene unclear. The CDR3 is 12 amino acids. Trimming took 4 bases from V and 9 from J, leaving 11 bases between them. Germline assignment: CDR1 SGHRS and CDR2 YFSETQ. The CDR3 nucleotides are TGCGCCAGCAGCCCCCCCCTCGGTGAGCAGTTCTTC. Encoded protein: CASSPPLGEQFF.

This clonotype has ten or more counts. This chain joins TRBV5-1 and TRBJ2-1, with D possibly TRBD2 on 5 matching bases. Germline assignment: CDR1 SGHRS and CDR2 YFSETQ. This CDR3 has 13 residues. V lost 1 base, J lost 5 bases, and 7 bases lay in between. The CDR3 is CASSLMRDNEQFF. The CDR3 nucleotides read TGCGCCAGCAGCTTGATGAGGGACAATGAGCAGTTCTTC.

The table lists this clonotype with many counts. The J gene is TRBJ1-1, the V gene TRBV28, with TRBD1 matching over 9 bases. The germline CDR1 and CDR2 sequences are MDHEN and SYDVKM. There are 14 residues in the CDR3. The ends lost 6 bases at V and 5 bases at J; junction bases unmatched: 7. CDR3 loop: CASSRTGGGTEAFF. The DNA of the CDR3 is TGTGCCAGCAGCCGAACAGGGGGCGGAACTGAAGCTTTCTTT.

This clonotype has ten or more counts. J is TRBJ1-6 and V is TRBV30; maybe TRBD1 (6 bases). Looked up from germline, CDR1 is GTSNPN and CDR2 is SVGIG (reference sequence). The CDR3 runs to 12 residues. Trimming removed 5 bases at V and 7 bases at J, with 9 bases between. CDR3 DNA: TGTGCCTGGTCCAGGGGAAATTCACCCCTCCACTTT. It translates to CAWSRGNSPLHF.

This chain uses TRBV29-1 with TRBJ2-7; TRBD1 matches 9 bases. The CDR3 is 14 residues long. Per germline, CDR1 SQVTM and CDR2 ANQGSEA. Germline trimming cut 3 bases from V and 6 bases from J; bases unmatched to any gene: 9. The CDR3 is CSVESGTGQPEQYF. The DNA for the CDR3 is TGCAGCGTTGAGTCCGGGACAGGGCAGCCCGAGCAGTACTTC.

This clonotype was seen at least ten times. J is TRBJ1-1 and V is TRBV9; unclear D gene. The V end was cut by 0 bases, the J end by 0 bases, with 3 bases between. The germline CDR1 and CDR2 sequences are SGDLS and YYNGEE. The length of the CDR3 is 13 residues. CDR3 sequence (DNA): TGTGCCAGCAGCGTAGTAGTGAACACTGAAGCTTTCTTT. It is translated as CASSVVVNTEAFF.

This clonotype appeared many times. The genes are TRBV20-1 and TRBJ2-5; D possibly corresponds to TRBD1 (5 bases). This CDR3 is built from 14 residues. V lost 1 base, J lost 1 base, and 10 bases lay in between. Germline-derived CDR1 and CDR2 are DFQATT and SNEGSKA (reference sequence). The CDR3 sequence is CSARVGAIQETQYF. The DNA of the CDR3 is TGCAGTGCTAGAGTAGGGGCGATCCAAGAGACCCAGTACTTC.